The clone carrying this T cell receptor (beta chain) was observed many times. Its antigen is still unknown. PBMCs were obtained from over 8.5 ml fresh peripheral blood. There are 14 residues in the CDR3. V shed 5 bases, J shed 5 bases, and the junction held 5 bases outside the gene matches. Germline assignment: CDR1 SGHTA and CDR2 FQGNSA. These data come from a study of T cells in Graves' hyperthyroidism and ophthalmopathy. Turning to the study itself: Peripheral blood specimens were obtained at initial diagnosis, prior to any treatment. General observations from the study: The model predicted ophthalmopathy a median 6.5 months before onset.

TCR beta CDR3 region amplification was performed from RNA transcripts. The study used the HTBI primer set for a first-round RT-PCR of the TCR CDR3. TCRdb re-called the multiplex PCR reads with MiXCR, one entry per CDR3 protein. This table holds around 580,000 distinct CDR3 sequences, roughly a sixth found once. This chain links TRBV7-2 with TRBJ2-3; 9 bases map to TRBD2. The sample was blood. The TCR originated in a woman younger than 35 with Graves' hyperthyroidism. CDR3 in amino acids: CASSDGLAKDTQYF. The DNA of the CDR3 is TGTGCCAGCAGCGACGGACTAGCGAAAGATACGCAGTATTTT.